This entry is about one T cell receptor (beta chain). The target antigen is unknown. Sequence at one end of the junction differs from germline and may be a read error. This sample is drawn from a study of tumor-infiltrating lymphocytes in primary liver carcinoma. About the study: The patients, men and women alike, were aged 30 to 69 years. Study observations and caveats: A significantly higher top-250-clone fraction was found in tumors than in blood (p = 0.039).

Germline CDR1 and CDR2: MNHNS and SASEGT. The CDR3 has 16 amino acids. Between roughly 17 and 33 mg of unsorted bulk tissue served as the source from which RNA and DNA were co-extracted. Five separate regions per tumor were sampled. More than 85% viable tumor cells made up every tumor sample. The template, 500 ng total RNA, yielded TCR beta cDNA made with a constant-region primer. A slightly modified ARM-PCR protocol with three nested multiplex PCR rounds produced these TCR beta libraries. The first two PCR rounds used TRBV1-TRBV30 primers with a Cbeta primer, 9 to 11 cycles each. TCRdb reanalysed the multiplex PCR reads using MiXCR and keeps one entry per CDR3 protein. The sample consists of fewer than 70,000 distinct CDR3 sequences, roughly 70% of them appearing once.

Sample: liver tumor tissue from sampling region 2. Regarding subset: tumor region T2, inferior pole. This sequence was found in a middle-aged man with primary liver carcinoma and hepatitis B virus infection. This chain uses TRBV6-1 with TRBJ2-7, with D unclear. The CDR3: CTSSDVVQTIEHEQYF. DNA of the CDR3: TGTACCAGCAGTGACGTGGTACAGACCATAGAGCACGAGCAGTACTTC.